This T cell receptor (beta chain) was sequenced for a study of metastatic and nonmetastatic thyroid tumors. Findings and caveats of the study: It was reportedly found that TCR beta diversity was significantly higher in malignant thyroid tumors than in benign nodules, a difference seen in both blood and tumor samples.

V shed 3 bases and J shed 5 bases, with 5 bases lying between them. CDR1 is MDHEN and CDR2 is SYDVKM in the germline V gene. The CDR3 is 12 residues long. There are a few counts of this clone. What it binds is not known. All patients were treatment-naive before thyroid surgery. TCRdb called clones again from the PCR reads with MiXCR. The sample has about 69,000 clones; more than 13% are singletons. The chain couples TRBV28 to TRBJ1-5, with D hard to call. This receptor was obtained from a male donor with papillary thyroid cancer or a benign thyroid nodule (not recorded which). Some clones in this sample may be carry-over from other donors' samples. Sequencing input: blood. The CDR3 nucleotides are TGTGCCAGCAGTTTGGTAGATCAGCCCCAGCATTTT. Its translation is CASSLVDQPQHF.